Presented here are 8 T cell receptor beta chains from one specimen sequenced in a study of cytomegalovirus exposure and HLA in healthy donors. The PCR used 60 Vbeta and 13 Jbeta primers. The repertoire was sequenced with immunoSEQ multiplex PCR; TCRdb's copy has only in-frame clones and lacks some. In the table there are about 140,000 clones, approximately 71% of which are singletons. Sample: PBMCs. These receptor sequences come from a woman aged 45-60 years in good health and CMV-seronegative.

The rearrangement joins TRBV2 to TRBJ1-3; TRBD1 is a possible D gene (5 bases). The length of the CDR3 is 13 residues. CDR1 and CDR2 from the germline V gene are SNHLY and FYNNEI. Trimming stripped 2 bases from V and 8 bases from J, with 10 bases between. CDR3 in amino acids: CASSEQGLDTIYF. In nucleotides, the CDR3 is TGTGCCAGCAGTGAACAGGGACTGGACACCATATATTTT.

A few counts support this clone. The V call is TRBV11-2, the J call TRBJ2-3; D remains ambiguous. The germline V and J ends were trimmed by 5 bases and 2 bases, with 17 bases remaining between them. CDR1 is SGHAT and CDR2 is FQNNGV in the germline V gene. The CDR3 extends over 16 amino acids. CDR3 in amino acids: CASSLGRVALTDTQYF. For the CDR3, the DNA is TGTGCCAGCAGCCTAGGTCGGGTTGCCCTCACAGATACGCAGTATTTT.

The rearrangement joins TRBV5-1 to TRBJ2-3; weak D call: TRBD1 (7 bases). V was pared by 7 bases and J by 3 bases, with 15 bases between. Per germline, CDR1 SGHRS and CDR2 YFSETQ. This CDR3 spans 14 amino acids. This CDR3 is CASSRDSGTDTQYF. The CDR3 nucleotides read TGCGCCAGCTCTCGGGACAGCGGGACAGATACGCAGTATTTT.

The chain recombines TRBV9 with TRBJ2-5; D might be TRBD2 (5 bases). The length of the CDR3 is 14 residues. V lost 3 bases, J lost 5 bases, and 14 bases lay in between. CDR1 SGDLS and CDR2 YYNGEE come from the germline V gene. For the CDR3, the DNA is TGTGCCAGCAGCGACCAACTAGGCGAGGAGACCCAGTACTTC. This gives the protein CASSDQLGEETQYF.

CDR3 nucleotide sequence: TGTGCCAGCTCACAAGATTACCACAGGGCGAGCACAGATACGCAGTATTTT. Translating it yields CASSQDYHRASTDTQYF. The chain recombines TRBV18 with TRBJ2-3; possibly TRBD1 for D (6 bases). Germline-derived CDR1 and CDR2 are KGHSH and LQKENI. V dropped 4 bases and J dropped 0 bases, with 17 bases sitting between them. The CDR3 runs 17 residues.

This sequence joins TRBV5-1 and TRBJ2-3; TRBD1 agrees at 7 bases. Germline loops: CDR1 SGHRS, CDR2 YFSETQ. With V trimmed by 7 bases and J by 4 bases, 12 bases remained unmatched. This CDR3 has 15 residues. The CDR3 here is CASAAGNRGADTQYF. Here the CDR3 DNA reads TGCGCCAGCGCGGCCGGCAACAGGGGTGCAGATACGCAGTATTTT.

The chain joins TRBV10-3 to TRBJ1-1, with D possibly being TRBD1 (5 bases). Germline V lookup: CDR1 ENHRY, CDR2 SYGVKD. V was clipped by 2 bases and J by 5 bases, with 9 bases between them. The CDR3 consists of 13 residues. The CDR3 sequence: CAISEGAGTEAFF. The CDR3, as DNA: TGTGCCATCAGTGAGGGGGCAGGGACTGAAGCTTTCTTT.

V usage is TRBV12-2 and J usage is TRBJ2-1; no DNA check was done on the table's D call, TRBD1. TRBV12-2 is an annotated pseudogene. The CDR3 has 16 amino acids. The CDR3 loop is CASRLAHGQAHNEQFF. The CDR3 bases are TGTGCAAGTCGCTTAGCCCACGGCCAGGCCCACAATGAGCAGTTCTTC.